Following are 9 T cell receptor beta chains from one sample sequenced in a study of cytomegalovirus exposure and HLA in healthy donors. 60 Vbeta and 13 Jbeta primers were used in PCR. Profiling relied on immunoSEQ multiplex PCR, and the TCRdb table lists in-frame clones only, not all of them. The sample comprises some 99,000 clones, roughly 76% of which are singletons, and approximately 2% rests with the top ten. Material: PBMCs. These receptors were taken from a man aged 35 to 55 in good health and CMV-seronegative.

V gene TRBV18 combines with J gene TRBJ2-7, with 11 nucleotides matching TRBD1. Trimming removed 1 base from V and 0 bases from J; junction bases left unmatched: 5. This CDR3 contains 17 residues. Germline-derived CDR1 and CDR2 are KGHSH and LQKENI. CDR3 sequence reads: CASSPQGQGATSYEQYF. CDR3 nucleotides: TGTGCCAGCTCACCACAAGGACAGGGGGCAACCTCCTACGAGCAGTACTTC.

V is TRBV2 and J is TRBJ2-7, with 10 bases aligning to TRBD1. The J segment lost 6 bases and the V segment lost 1 base, leaving 6 bases of the junction unmatched. Per the germline V gene, CDR1 is SNHLY and CDR2 is FYNNEI. The CDR3 consists of 15 residues. CDR3 amino acids: CASSEGDRGVAEQYF. The CDR3 coding sequence is TGTGCCAGCAGTGAAGGGGACAGGGGAGTGGCCGAGCAGTACTTC.

This chain joins TRBV2 and TRBJ2-3; TRBD2 aligns across 8 bases. Trimming cost V 5 bases and J 0 bases; bases outside gene matches: 4. The CDR3 runs 15 residues. CDR1 and CDR2 from the germline V gene are SNHLY and FYNNEI. As DNA, the CDR3 is TGTGCCAGCAGTACGGGACTAGGTAGCACAGATACGCAGTATTTT. It codes for CASSTGLGSTDTQYF.

The CDR3: CASSPGLGAPKTQYF. The CDR3 region has the DNA TGTGCCAGTAGTCCAGGTTTGGGGGCCCCGAAGACCCAGTACTTC. The chain employs TRBV19 and TRBJ2-5; D perhaps matches TRBD1 (6 bases). The CDR3 loop spans 15 amino acids. Trimming left V 5 bases short and J 6 bases short, with 19 bases between. Germline CDR1 is LNHDA and CDR2 is SQIVND (reference sequence). Variable domain in full (rest from reference TRBV19 and TRBJ2-5): DGGITQSPKYLFRKEGQNVTLSCEQNLNHDAMYWYRQDPGQGLRLIYYSQIVNDFQKGDIAEGYSVSREKKESFPLTVTSAQKNPTAFYLCASSPGLGAPKTQYFGPGTRLLVL.

This chain links TRBV9 with TRBJ2-7; TRBD2 aligns across 11 bases. The CDR3 contains 13 residues. Germline V lookup: CDR1 SGDLS, CDR2 YYNGEE. The J segment lost 6 bases and the V segment lost 2 bases, leaving 1 base of the junction unmatched. The DNA for the CDR3 is TGTGCCAGCAGCGTTCTAGCGGGAGGCGAGCAGTACTTC. Translated, it gives CASSVLAGGEQYF.

The rearrangement uses TRBV18 and TRBJ2-1; tentative D call: TRBD1 (6 bases). The CDR3 totals 15 residues. Trimming removed 2 bases from V and 0 bases from J, with 8 bases in between. CDR1 is KGHSH and CDR2 is LQKENI in the germline V gene. CDR3 loop: CASSPSQGSYNEQFF. CDR3 DNA: TGTGCCAGCTCACCATCACAGGGCTCCTACAATGAGCAGTTCTTC. The full variable domain, completed using reference TRBV18 and TRBJ2-1, is NAGVMQNPRHLVRRRGQEARLRCSPMKGHSHVYWYRQLPEEGLKFMVYLQKENIIDESGMPKERFSAEFPKEGPSILRIQQVVRGDSAAYFCASSPSQGSYNEQFFGPGTRLTVL.

V gene TRBV5-6 combines with J gene TRBJ1-1; D remains ambiguous. The CDR3 length is 14 residues. Trimming shortened V by 0 bases and J by 0 bases, and 6 bases separated the two germline ends. Germline-derived CDR1 and CDR2 are SGHDT and YYEEEE. The CDR3 DNA follows: TGTGCCAGCAGCTTGGTGCGGTTGAACACTGAAGCTTTCTTT. It specifies CASSLVRLNTEAFF.

This rearrangement joins TRBV6-4 to TRBJ1-1, with D unclear. CDR3 length equals 13 residues. V was pared by 6 bases and J by 2 bases, with 10 bases between. Germline CDR1 reads MRHNA; CDR2 reads SNTAGT. The CDR3 nucleotides are TGTGCCAGCAGCCTCACACGAAACACTGAAGCTTTCTTT. Translating it yields CASSLTRNTEAFF.

The chain employs TRBV2 and TRBJ2-3; TRBD2 matches 13 bases. Trimming removed 3 bases from V and 1 base from J; junction bases left unmatched: 1. Germline V gene data show CDR1 as SNHLY and CDR2 as FYNNEI. The CDR3 spans 16 residues. CDR3 residues: CASSDGLAGGTDTQYF. The CDR3 DNA follows: TGTGCCAGCAGTGACGGACTAGCGGGGGGCACAGATACGCAGTATTTT. Full variable domain (rest looked up from reference TRBV2 and TRBJ2-3): EPEVTQTPSHQVTQMGQEVILRCVPISNHLYFYWYRQILGQKVEFLVSFYNNEISEKSEIFDDQFSVERPDGSNFTLKIRSTKLEDSAMYFCASSDGLAGGTDTQYFGPGTRLTVL.